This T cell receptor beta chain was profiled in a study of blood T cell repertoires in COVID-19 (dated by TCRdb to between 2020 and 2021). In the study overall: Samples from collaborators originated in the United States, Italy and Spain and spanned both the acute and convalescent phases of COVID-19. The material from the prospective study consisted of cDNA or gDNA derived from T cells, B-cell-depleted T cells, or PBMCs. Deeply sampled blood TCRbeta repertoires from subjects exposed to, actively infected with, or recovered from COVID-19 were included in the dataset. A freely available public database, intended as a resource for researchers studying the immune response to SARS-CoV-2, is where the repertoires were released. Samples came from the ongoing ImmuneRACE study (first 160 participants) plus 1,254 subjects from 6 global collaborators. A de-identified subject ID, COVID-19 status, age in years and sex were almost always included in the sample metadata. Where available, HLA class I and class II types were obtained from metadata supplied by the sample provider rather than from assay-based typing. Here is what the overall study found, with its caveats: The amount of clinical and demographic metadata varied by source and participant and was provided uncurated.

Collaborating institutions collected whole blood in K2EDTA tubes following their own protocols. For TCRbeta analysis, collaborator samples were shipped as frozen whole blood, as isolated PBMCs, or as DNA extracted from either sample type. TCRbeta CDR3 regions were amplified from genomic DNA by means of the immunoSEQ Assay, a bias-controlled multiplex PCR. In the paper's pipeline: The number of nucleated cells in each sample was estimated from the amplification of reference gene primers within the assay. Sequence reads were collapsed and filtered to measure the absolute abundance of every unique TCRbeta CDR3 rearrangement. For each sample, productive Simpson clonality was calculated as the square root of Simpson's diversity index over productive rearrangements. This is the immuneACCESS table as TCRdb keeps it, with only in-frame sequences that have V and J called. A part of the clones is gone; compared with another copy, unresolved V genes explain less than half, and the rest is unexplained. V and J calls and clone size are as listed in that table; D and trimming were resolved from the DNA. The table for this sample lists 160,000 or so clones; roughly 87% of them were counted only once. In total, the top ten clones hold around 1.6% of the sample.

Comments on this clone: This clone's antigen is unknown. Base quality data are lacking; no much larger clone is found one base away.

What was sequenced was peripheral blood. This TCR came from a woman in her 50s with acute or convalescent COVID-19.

Here the CDR3 is given as CASSFLAGGSDTQYF. The nucleotides read TGTGCCAGCAGTTTCCTAGCGGGGGGATCAGATACGCAGTATTTT. The chain is assembled from TRBV5-4 and TRBJ2-3, and TRBD2 matches 11 of the central bases. Compared with germline, V lacks 5 bases and J lacks 4 bases; bases without a gene match: 6. Its CDR3 holds 15 amino acids, cysteine through phenylalanine. Only the CDR3 part of the read is kept: 45 bases, read in frame from the first base. The germline V gene (reference sequence) gives CDR1 as SGHNT and CDR2 as YYREEE.